This TCR beta chain was sequenced for a study of CD8+CD57+ T cells in acquired aplastic anemia. The wider study: Roughly 3 ug was the average amount of DNA from sorted CD4+ and CD8+ cells.

Germline lookup yields CDR1 SGDLS and CDR2 YYNGEE. This CDR3 contains 15 residues. J lost 9 bases, V lost 3 bases, and 13 bases had no gene match. Genomic DNA served as template for TCR beta VDJ and CDR3 profiling. TCRdb passed the reads through MiXCR, listing each CDR3 protein once. The data contain roughly 250,000 distinct CDR3 sequences, approximately 80% of them singletons. This clonotype occurred once. Sequencing involved patients with CD8+CD57+ cell expansion previously shown by flow cytometry. The chain is built from TRBV9 and TRBJ2-7; 9 bases align to TRBD2. The clonotype originates from a human donor with aplastic anemia. The specimen was sorted CD4+, CD8+, or CD8+CD57+ T cells (not recorded which) from PBMCs. In DNA form, the CDR3 reads TGTGCCAGCAGCGACGTGACTAGCGGAATAGATACGCAGTACTTC. Protein product: CASSDVTSGIDTQYF.